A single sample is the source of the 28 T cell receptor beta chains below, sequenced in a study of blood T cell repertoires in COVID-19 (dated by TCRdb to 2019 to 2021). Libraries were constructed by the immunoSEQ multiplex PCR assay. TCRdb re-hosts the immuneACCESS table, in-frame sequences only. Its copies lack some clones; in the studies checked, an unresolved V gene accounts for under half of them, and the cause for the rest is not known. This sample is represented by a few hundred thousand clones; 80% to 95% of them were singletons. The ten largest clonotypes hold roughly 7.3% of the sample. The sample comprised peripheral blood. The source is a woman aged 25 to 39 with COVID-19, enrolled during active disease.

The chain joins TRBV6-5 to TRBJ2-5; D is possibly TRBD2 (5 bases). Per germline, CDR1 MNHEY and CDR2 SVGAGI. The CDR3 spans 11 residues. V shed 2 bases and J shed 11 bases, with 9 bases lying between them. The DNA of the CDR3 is TGTGCCAGCAGTTACGGCCGGGGTCAGTACTTC. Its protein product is CASSYGRGQYF.

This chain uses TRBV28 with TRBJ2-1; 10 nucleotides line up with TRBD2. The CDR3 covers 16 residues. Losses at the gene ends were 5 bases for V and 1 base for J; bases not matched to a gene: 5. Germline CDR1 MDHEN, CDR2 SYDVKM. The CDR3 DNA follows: TGTGCCAGCAGTACAGGGACTAGCGATTCCTACAATGAGCAGTTCTTC. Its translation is CASSTGTSDSYNEQFF.

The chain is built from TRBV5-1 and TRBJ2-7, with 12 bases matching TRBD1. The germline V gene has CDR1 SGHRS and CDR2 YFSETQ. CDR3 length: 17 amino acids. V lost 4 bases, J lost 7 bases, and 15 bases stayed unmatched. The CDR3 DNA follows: TGCGCCAGCAGCGCTTTCTCCCCGGGACAGGGGGCGGGGGAGCAGTACTTC. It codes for CASSAFSPGQGAGEQYF.

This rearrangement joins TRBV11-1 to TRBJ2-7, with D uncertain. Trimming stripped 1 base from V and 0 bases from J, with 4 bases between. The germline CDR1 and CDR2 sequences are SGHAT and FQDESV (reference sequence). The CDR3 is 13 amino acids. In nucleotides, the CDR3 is TGTGCCAGCAGCTTAGTCAACTCCTACGAGCAGTACTTC. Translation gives CASSLVNSYEQYF.

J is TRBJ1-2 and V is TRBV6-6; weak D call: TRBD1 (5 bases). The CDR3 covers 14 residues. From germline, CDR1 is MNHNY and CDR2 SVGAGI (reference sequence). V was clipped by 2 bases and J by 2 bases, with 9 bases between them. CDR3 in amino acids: CASSYRAGNYGYTF. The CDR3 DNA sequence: TGTGCCAGCAGTTACCGGGCAGGGAACTATGGCTACACCTTC.

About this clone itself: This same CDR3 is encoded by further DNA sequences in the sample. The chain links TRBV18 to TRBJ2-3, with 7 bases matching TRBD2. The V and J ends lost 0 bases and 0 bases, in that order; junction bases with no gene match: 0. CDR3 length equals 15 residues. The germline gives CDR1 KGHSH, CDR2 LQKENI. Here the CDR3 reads CASSPPGLSTDTQYF. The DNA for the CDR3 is TGTGCCAGCTCACCACCGGGACTAAGCACAGATACGCAGTATTTT.

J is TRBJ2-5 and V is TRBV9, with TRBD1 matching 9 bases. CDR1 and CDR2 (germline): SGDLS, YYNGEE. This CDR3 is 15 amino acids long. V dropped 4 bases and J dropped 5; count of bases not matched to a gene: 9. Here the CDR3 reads CASSTRTGVGETQYF. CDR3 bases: TGTGCCAGCAGCACCCGGACAGGGGTAGGGGAGACCCAGTACTTC.

DNA for the CDR3: TGCAGCGCCAAGACAGGTGAAGCTTTCTTT. It translates to CSAKTGEAFF. The V call is TRBV29-1, the J call TRBJ1-1, with a weak D call TRBD1 (6 bases). V was shortened by 7 bases and J by 7 bases, with 10 bases between the two germline ends. The germline V gene encodes CDR1 SQVTM and CDR2 ANQGSEA. This CDR3 has 10 residues.

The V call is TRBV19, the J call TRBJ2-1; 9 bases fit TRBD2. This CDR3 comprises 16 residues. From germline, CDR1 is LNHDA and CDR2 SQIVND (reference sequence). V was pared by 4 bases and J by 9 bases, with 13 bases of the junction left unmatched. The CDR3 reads CASSTEIAGENGEQFF. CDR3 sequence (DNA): TGTGCCAGTAGTACCGAGATAGCGGGAGAGAACGGTGAGCAGTTCTTC.

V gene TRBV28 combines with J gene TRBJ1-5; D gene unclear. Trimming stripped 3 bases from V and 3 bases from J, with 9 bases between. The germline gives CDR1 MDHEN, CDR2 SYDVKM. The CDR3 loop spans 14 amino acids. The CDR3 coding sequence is TGTGCCAGCAGTTTTAGCCTTCACAATCAGCCCCAGCATTTT. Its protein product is CASSFSLHNQPQHF.

This CDR3 is CASSQDIEENYNEQFF. CDR3 in DNA: TGCGCCAGCAGCCAAGACATAGAGGAGAATTACAATGAGCAGTTCTTC. The J gene is TRBJ2-1, the V gene TRBV4-1; D remains ambiguous. V was pared by 0 bases and J by 4 bases, with 13 bases between. Germline V gene sequence: CDR1 MGHRA, CDR2 YSYEKL. The CDR3 has 16 amino acids.

The CDR3 spells CASSQGARNTEAFF. The CDR3 DNA is TGCGCCAGCTCTCAGGGGGCCAGGAACACTGAAGCTTTCTTT. The genes are TRBV5-1 and TRBJ1-1, with TRBD1 matching over 8 bases. The V and J ends lost 7 bases and 1 base, in that order; junction bases with no gene match: 6. The CDR3 is 14 amino acids. Germline lookup yields CDR1 SGHRS and CDR2 YFSETQ.

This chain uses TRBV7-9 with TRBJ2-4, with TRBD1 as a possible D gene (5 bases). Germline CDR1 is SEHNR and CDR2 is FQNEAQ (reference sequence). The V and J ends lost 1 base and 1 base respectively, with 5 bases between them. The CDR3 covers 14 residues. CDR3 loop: CASSLEGAKNIQYF. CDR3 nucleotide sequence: TGTGCCAGCAGCTTAGAGGGGGCCAAAAACATTCAGTACTTC.

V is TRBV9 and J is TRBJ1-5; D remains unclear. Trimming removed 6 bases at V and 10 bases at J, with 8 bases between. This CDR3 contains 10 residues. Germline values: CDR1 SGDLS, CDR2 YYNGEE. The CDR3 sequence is CASTAGPQHF. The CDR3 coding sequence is TGTGCCAGCACGGCAGGACCCCAGCATTTT.

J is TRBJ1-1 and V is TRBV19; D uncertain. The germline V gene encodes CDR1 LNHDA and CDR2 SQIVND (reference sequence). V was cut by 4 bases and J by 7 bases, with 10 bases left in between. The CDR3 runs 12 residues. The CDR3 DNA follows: TGTGCCAGTAGTACCAAGCTTGGTGAAGCTTTCTTT. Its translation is CASSTKLGEAFF.

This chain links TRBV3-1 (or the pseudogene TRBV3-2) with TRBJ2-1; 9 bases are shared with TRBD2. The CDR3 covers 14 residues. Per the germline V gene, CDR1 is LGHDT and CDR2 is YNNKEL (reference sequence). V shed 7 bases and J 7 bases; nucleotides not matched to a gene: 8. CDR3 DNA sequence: TGTGCCAGCAAAGCGGGAGGCCCCGGAAATGAGCAGTTCTTC. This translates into CASKAGGPGNEQFF.

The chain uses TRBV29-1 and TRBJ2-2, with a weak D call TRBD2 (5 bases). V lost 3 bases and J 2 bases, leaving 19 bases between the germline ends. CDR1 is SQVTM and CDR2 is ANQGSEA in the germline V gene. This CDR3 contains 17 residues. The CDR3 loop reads CSVEFEGPSLNTGELFF. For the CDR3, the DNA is TGCAGCGTTGAGTTTGAGGGTCCGTCCCTAAACACCGGGGAGCTGTTTTTT.

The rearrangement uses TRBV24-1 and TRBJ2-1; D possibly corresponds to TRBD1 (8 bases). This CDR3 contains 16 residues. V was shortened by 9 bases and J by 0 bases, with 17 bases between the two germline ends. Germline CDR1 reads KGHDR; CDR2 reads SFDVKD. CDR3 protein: CATGTGGESSYNEQFF. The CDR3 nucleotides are TGTGCCACCGGAACAGGGGGGGAAAGCTCCTACAATGAGCAGTTCTTC.

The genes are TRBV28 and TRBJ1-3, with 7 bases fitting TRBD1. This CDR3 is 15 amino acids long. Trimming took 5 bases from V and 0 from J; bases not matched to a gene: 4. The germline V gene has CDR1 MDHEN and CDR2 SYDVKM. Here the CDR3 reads CASSPGQSSGNTIYF. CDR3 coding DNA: TGTGCCAGCAGTCCGGGACAGTCCTCTGGAAACACCATATATTTT.

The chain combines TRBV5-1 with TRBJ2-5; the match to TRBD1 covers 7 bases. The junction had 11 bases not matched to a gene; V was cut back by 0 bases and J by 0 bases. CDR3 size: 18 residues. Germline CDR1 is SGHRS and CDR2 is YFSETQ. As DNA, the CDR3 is TGCGCCAGCAGCTTGGGGGATCTCAAACAGGGGTACCAAGAGACCCAGTACTTC. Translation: CASSLGDLKQGYQETQYF.

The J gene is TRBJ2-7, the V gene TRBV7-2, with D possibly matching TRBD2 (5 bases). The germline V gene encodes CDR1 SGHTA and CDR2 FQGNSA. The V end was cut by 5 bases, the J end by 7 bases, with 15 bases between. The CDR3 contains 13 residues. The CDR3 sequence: CASSPGISREQYF. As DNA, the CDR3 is TGTGCCAGCAGCCCCGGGATCTCGAGGGAGCAGTACTTC.

The CDR3 protein is CASSEGDFRPYEQYF. Here the CDR3 DNA reads TGTGCCAGCAGTGAAGGGGACTTCCGTCCCTACGAGCAGTACTTC. V is TRBV25-1 and J is TRBJ2-7, with D possibly being TRBD2 (6 bases). The CDR3 runs to 15 residues. V dropped 2 bases and J dropped 2 bases, with 13 bases sitting between them. From germline, CDR1 is MGHDK and CDR2 SYGVNS.

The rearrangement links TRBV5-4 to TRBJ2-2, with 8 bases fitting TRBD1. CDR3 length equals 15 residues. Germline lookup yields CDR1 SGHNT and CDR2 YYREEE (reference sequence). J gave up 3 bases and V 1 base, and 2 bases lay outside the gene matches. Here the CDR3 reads CASSLQGADTGELFF. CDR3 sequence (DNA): TGTGCCAGCAGCTTGCAGGGGGCGGACACCGGGGAGCTGTTTTTT.

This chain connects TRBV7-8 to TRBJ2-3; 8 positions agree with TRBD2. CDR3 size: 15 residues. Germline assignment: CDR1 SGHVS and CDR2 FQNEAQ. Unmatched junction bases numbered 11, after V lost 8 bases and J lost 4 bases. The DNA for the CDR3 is TGTGCCAGCCGCCCCCGGGGGGGAGTGGCAGATACGCAGTATTTT. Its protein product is CASRPRGGVADTQYF.

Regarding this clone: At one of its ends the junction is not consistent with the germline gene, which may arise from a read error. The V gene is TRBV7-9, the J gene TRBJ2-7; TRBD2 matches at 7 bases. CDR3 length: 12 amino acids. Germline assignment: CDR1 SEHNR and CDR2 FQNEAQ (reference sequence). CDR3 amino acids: CASSSAGRTPNF. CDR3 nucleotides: TGTGCCAGCAGCTCAGCGGGGAGGACACCCAACTTC.

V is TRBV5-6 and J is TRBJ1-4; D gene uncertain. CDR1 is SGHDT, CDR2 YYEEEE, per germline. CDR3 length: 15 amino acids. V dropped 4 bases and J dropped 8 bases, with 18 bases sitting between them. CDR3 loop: CASSLGGPLKEKLFF. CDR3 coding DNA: TGTGCCAGCAGCCTCGGCGGTCCCTTGAAGGAAAAACTGTTTTTT.

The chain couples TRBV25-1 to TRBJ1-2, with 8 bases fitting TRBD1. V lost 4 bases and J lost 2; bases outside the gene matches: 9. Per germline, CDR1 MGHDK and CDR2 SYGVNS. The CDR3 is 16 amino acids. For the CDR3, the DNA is TGTGCCAGCAGTGGATGGGACAGGCAATTAAACTATGGCTACACCTTC. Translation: CASSGWDRQLNYGYTF.

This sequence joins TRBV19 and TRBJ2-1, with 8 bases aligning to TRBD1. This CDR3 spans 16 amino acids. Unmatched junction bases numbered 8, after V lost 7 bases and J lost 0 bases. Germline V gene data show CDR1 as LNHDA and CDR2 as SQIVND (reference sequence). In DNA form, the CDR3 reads TGTGCCAGTAAATCAGGGGGCGCGAGCTCCTACAATGAGCAGTTCTTC. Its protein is CASKSGGASSYNEQFF.